Listed here are 15 T cell receptor beta chains from one sample, sequenced in a study of T cell repertoires in ileal Crohn's disease. TCRdb's table, derived via immunoSEQ multiplex PCR, lists solely in-frame clones and lacks some. The sample lists thousands of clones, 60% to 80% occurring once. Described time point: neoterminal ileum biopsy at postoperative endoscopy, about 6 months after surgery. Sample: ileal tissue. The receptors were gathered from an adult with Crohn's disease.

The V and J genes are TRBV20-1 and TRBJ2-5; D unclear. V lost 0 bases and J lost 9, with 8 bases in between. The CDR3 has 11 amino acids. Germline-derived CDR1 and CDR2 are DFQATT and SNEGSKA (reference sequence). DNA for the CDR3: TGCAGTGCTAGAGATTCGGGTCCCCAGTACTTC. Its protein product is CSARDSGPQYF.

The chain couples TRBV6-5 to TRBJ1-1; 8 bases are a match to TRBD1. CDR1 and CDR2 from the germline V gene are MNHEY and SVGAGI. V was pared by 6 bases and J by 1 base, with 7 bases of the junction left unmatched. The CDR3 covers 15 residues. The CDR3 region is CASRLSGTGNTEAFF. The CDR3 nucleotides are TGTGCCAGCAGATTATCCGGGACAGGGAACACTGAAGCTTTCTTT.

This chain joins TRBV5-6 and TRBJ1-2; D remains ambiguous. Germline CDR1 reads SGHDT; CDR2 reads YYEEEE. This CDR3 has 13 amino acids. Trimming stripped 5 bases from V and 4 bases from J, with 12 bases between. The CDR3 is CASSETEGYGYTF. The CDR3 DNA follows: TGTGCCAGCAGTGAGACTGAAGGCTATGGCTACACCTTC.

This chain uses TRBV30 with TRBJ1-2, with 9 bases fitting TRBD1. The CDR3 covers 14 residues. After removal of 0 bases from V and 4 bases from J, the junction contained 3 bases not matched to a gene. Germline CDR1 is GTSNPN and CDR2 is SVGIG (reference sequence). The CDR3 coding sequence is TGTGCCTGGAGTGTAGGGACAGGGACCTATGGCTACACCTTC. Encoded protein: CAWSVGTGTYGYTF.

The chain combines TRBV28 with TRBJ2-3; perhaps TRBD2 as D (5 bases). This CDR3 spans 15 amino acids. CDR1 MDHEN and CDR2 SYDVKM come from the germline V gene. The CDR3 loop is CASERPPRGTDTQYF. The CDR3 DNA follows: TGTGCAAGTGAGCGGCCGCCCCGGGGCACAGATACGCAGTATTTT.

This clone turned up a few times. The V call is TRBV7-9, the J call TRBJ2-7; 7 bases are shared with TRBD2. The length of the CDR3 is 14 residues. With 6 bases clipped from V and 2 bases from J, the junction kept 7 bases outside the gene matches. The V gene's germline CDR1 is SEHNR and CDR2 FQNEAQ (reference sequence). As DNA, the CDR3 is TGTGCCAGCAGTCATAGCGGGCCTACCTACGAGCAGTACTTC. Protein sequence: CASSHSGPTYEQYF.

The V call is TRBV7-2, the J call TRBJ2-5; TRBD2 matches at 7 bases. Germline V gene data show CDR1 as SGHTA and CDR2 as FQGNSA. The trim removed 1 base at V and 1 base at J, leaving 6 bases unmatched. The CDR3 extends over 16 amino acids. CDR3 in DNA: TGTGCCAGCAGCTTAGGGCCACTAGCGCGCCAAGAGACCCAGTACTTC. Translation gives CASSLGPLARQETQYF.

The chain carries TRBV5-4 and TRBJ2-3; TRBD2 matches 7 bases. V shed 4 bases and J 3 bases; nucleotides not matched to a gene: 8. Germline-derived CDR1 and CDR2 are SGHNT and YYREEE (reference sequence). CDR3 size: 15 residues. CDR3 sequence reads: CASSRDGTTTDTQYF. As DNA, the CDR3 is TGTGCCAGCAGCCGGGATGGGACTACAACAGATACGCAGTATTTT.

This chain links TRBV18 with TRBJ2-3; TRBD1 is a possible D gene (6 bases). The CDR3 spans 16 residues. Germline loops: CDR1 KGHSH, CDR2 LQKENI. V was shortened by 2 bases and J by 0 bases, with 12 bases between the two germline ends. CDR3 bases: TGTGCCAGCTCACCAGAGTCGGGACAAAGCACAGATACGCAGTATTTT. It yields the protein CASSPESGQSTDTQYF.

This clone has more than one count but fewer than ten. V usage is TRBV5-3 and J usage is TRBJ1-5; D is undetermined. TRBV5-3 is treated as an ORF (open reading frame) with a function not yet certain. The CDR3 spans 12 residues. With 6 bases removed from V and 4 bases from J, the gap between germline ends came to 8 bases. The chain's CDR3 is CARITENQPQHF. The CDR3 DNA sequence: TGTGCCAGAATAACAGAGAATCAGCCCCAGCATTTT.

This chain uses TRBV7-9 with TRBJ1-1; D is perhaps TRBD1 (5 bases). CDR1 and CDR2 (germline): SEHNR, FQNEAQ (reference sequence). Deletions cut 2 bases from V and 3 bases from J, with 7 bases between. The CDR3 is 13 amino acids. The CDR3 reads CASSLLGDTEAFF. CDR3 DNA: TGTGCCAGCAGCTTACTAGGGGACACTGAAGCTTTCTTT.

The CDR3 bases are TGTGCCAGCAGTAAGGGGTCTGAAGCTTTCTTT. Amino acids: CASSKGSEAFF. This chain joins TRBV25-1 and TRBJ1-1, with TRBD1 as a possible D gene (5 bases). From germline, CDR1 is MGHDK and CDR2 SYGVNS. The CDR3 runs 11 residues. The ends were cut back, 5 bases at V and 6 bases at J, with 7 bases in the middle.

The chain combines TRBV7-2 with TRBJ1-2; 8 bases align to TRBD1. Germline values: CDR1 SGHTA, CDR2 FQGNSA. The CDR3 spans 18 residues. V lost 5 bases, J lost 6 bases, and 20 bases stayed unmatched. Written as DNA, the CDR3 is TGTGCCAGCAGCAACCTGAGGGACAGGTCGGTCCGGGCCCATGGCTACACCTTC. Protein sequence: CASSNLRDRSVRAHGYTF.

The chain joins TRBV19 to TRBJ2-7, with a possible D match to TRBD1 (6 bases). Germline V CDR1 and CDR2: LNHDA, SQIVND (reference sequence). The CDR3 length is 13 residues. Trimming left V 4 bases short and J 6 bases short, with 13 bases between. As DNA, the CDR3 is TGTGCCAGTAGTACGGACAGCTGGGCCGAGCAGTACTTC. This sequence encodes CASSTDSWAEQYF.

The chain links TRBV6-6 to TRBJ2-5, with D possibly being TRBD2 (5 bases). The J call is uncertain, as TRBJ2-7 better fits the DNA end. The germline CDR1 and CDR2 sequences are MNHNY and SVGAGI (reference sequence). CDR3 length: 15 amino acids. The CDR3 reads CASSLYGEGPYEQYF. CDR3 bases: TGTGCCAGCAGTCTTTACGGGGAAGGTCCATACGAGCAGTACTTC.